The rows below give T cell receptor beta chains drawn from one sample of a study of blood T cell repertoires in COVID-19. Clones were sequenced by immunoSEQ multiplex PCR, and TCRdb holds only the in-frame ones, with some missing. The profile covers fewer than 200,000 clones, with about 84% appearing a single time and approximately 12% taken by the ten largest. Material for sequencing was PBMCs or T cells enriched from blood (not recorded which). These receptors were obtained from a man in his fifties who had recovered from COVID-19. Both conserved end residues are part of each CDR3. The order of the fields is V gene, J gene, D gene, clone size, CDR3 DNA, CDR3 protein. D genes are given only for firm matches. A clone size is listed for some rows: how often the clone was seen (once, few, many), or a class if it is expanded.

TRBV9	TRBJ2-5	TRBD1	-	TGTGCCAGCAGCCCTCAGGGGGCGCGAAGCCAAGAGACCCAGTACTTC	CASSPQGARSQETQYF
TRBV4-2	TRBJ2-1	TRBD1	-	TGTGCCAGCAGCCACGGGGACAGGGTGGCCCCTCCGAGCTCCTACAATGAGCAGTTCTTC	CASSHGDRVAPPSSYNEQFF
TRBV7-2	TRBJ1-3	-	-	TGTGCCAGCAGTTTTACAGGAAACACCATATATTTT	CASSFTGNTIYF
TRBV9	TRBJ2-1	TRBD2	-	TGTGCCAGCAGCCCCCCTTTGGGAGGGACTAGCGGGGGGGCCAGGAATGAGCAGTTCTTC	CASSPPLGGTSGGARNEQFF
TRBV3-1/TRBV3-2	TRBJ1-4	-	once	TGTGCCAGCAGCCCCACAGCCACGAATGAAAAACTGTTTTTT	CASSPTATNEKLFF
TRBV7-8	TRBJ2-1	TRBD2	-	TGTGCCAGCAGCTTAGTGTCAGGGACTAGCGGGGGGGCCTCATACAATGAGCAGTTCTTC	CASSLVSGTSGGASYNEQFF
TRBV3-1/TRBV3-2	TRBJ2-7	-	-	TGTGCCAGCAGCCGACCTAGCTACGAGCAGTACTTC	CASSRPSYEQYF
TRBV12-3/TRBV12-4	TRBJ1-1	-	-	TGTGCCAGCAGTCCTCAGACCGGGACTGAAGCTTTCTTT	CASSPQTGTEAFF
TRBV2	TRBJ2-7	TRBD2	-	TGTGCCAGCAGTCAGTCAGGACTAGCTCACGAGCAGTACTTC	CASSQSGLAHEQYF
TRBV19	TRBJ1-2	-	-	TGTGCCAGTAGTATCGGCCCGGGTGACTATGGCTACACCTTC	CASSIGPGDYGYTF
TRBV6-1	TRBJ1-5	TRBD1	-	TGTGCCAGCAGTGAGCAGGACAGGCGCAATCAGCCCCAGCATTTT	CASSEQDRRNQPQHF
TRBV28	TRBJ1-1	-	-	TGTGCCAGCAGTTTAACAGGGAACACTGAAGCTTTCTTT	CASSLTGNTEAFF
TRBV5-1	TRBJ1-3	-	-	TGCGCCAGCAGCTTGGGCGGCAGGGGAGGAAACACCATATATTTT	CASSLGGRGGNTIYF
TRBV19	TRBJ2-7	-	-	TGTGCCAGTTCCGGCGGGGGCTACTACGAGCAGTACTTC	CASSGGGYYEQYF
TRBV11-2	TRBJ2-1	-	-	TGTGCCAGCAGCTCAGTTAAGGGGTTCCAACCCCAGTTCTTC	CASSSVKGFQPQFF
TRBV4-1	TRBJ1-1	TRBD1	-	TGCGCCAGCAGCCGCTGGTTTACAGGGGGGAGCACTGAAGCTTTCTTT	CASSRWFTGGSTEAFF
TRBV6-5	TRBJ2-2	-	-	TGTGCCAGCACCCAGGGGGGAGCGCTGTTTTTT	CASTQGGALFF
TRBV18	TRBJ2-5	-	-	TGTGCCAGCTCACCATACGGGTTACAAGAGACCCAGTACTTC	CASSPYGLQETQYF
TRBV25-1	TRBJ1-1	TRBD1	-	TGTGCCAGCAAATTGCCCGGGACAGGGAACACTGAAGCTTTCTTT	CASKLPGTGNTEAFF
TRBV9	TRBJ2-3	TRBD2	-	TGTGCCAGCAGCGCCCTGACTAGCGGGGGCACAGATACGCAGTATTTT	CASSALTSGGTDTQYF